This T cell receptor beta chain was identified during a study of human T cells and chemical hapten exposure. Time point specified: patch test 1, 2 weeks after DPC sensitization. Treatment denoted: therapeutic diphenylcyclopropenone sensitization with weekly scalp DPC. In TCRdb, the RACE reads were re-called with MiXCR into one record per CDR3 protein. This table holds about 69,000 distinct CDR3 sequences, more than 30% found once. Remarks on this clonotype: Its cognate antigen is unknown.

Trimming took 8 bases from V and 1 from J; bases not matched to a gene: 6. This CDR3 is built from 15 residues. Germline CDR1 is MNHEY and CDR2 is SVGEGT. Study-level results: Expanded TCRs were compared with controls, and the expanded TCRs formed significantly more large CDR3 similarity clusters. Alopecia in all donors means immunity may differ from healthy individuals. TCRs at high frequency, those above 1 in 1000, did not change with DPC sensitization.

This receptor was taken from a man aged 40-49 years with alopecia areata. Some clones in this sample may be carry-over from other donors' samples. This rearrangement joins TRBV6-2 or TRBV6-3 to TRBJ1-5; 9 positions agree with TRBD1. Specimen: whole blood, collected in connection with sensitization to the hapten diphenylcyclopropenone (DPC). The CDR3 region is CASDRGKQSNQPQHF. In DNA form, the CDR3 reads TGTGCCAGCGACAGGGGGAAGCAGAGCAATCAGCCCCAGCATTTT.